The 5 T cell receptor beta chains in this list originate from one sample, sequenced in a study of T-cell memory formation after mild COVID-19. TCRdb reanalysed the 5' RACE reads using MiXCR and keeps one entry per CDR3 protein. The sample consists of hundreds of thousands of distinct CDR3 sequences, about a sixth of them appearing once. Sequencing used PBMCs or a T cell subset sorted from them (not recorded which). The receptors were gathered from a man aged 18 to 29 who had mild COVID-19 (a few samples of this study predate the infection). Cell type and time point are not known.

The table lists this clonotype with a few counts. The chain combines TRBV7-9 with TRBJ2-1, with D tentatively TRBD1 or TRBD2 (5 bases each). The CDR3 sequence is 14 residues long. Germline CDR1 reads SEHNR; CDR2 reads FQNEAQ (reference sequence). The ends were cut back, 3 bases at V and 5 bases at J, with 11 bases in the middle. CDR3 protein: CASSFEGIDNEQFF. The CDR3 DNA sequence: TGTGCCAGCAGCTTTGAGGGGATCGACAATGAGCAGTTCTTC.

The sample holds a few counts of this clonotype. The chain is built from TRBV12-3 or TRBV12-4 and TRBJ2-3; D not resolved. This CDR3 has 14 residues. The ends were cut back, 3 bases at V and 1 base at J, with 8 bases in the middle. Here the CDR3 DNA reads TGTGCCAGCAGTTTGTTCGAGGGCACAGATACGCAGTATTTT. This sequence encodes CASSLFEGTDTQYF.

This clonotype appeared a few times. The chain has TRBV5-1 and TRBJ1-6, with D hard to call. Looked up from germline, CDR1 is SGHRS and CDR2 is YFSETQ. The CDR3 covers 13 residues. V was shortened by 5 bases and J by 10 bases, with 13 bases between the two germline ends. CDR3 region: CASRDEGISPLHF. CDR3 nucleotide sequence: TGCGCCAGCAGGGACGAGGGAATCTCACCCCTCCACTTT.

The rearrangement uses TRBV7-9 and TRBJ2-5, with unresolved D. The CDR3 extends over 14 amino acids. Per germline, CDR1 SEHNR and CDR2 FQNEAQ (reference sequence). Trimming pared 3 bases from V and 3 bases from J, leaving 11 bases between. CDR3 bases: TGTGCCAGCAGCTTCCCCCGGAGCGAAGAGACCCAGTACTTC. Encoded protein: CASSFPRSEETQYF. Together with reference TRBV7-9 and TRBJ2-5, the CDR3 gives the full variable domain: DTGVSQNPRHKITKRGQNVTFRCDPISEHNRLYWYRQTLGQGPEFLTYFQNEAQLEKSRLLSDRFSAERPKGSFSTLEIQRTEQGDSAMYLCASSFPRSEETQYFGPGTRLLVL.

This chain connects TRBV6-6 to TRBJ2-1, with D possibly TRBD1 on 6 matching bases. Germline CDR1 and CDR2: MNHNY and SVGAGI (reference sequence). This CDR3 is built from 17 residues. V lost 6 bases to trimming and J lost 7 bases, with 25 bases between them. CDR3 sequence reads: CASSPPRGRRGGNEQFF. DNA of the CDR3: TGTGCCAGCAGCCCCCCCAGGGGCCGCCGGGGTGGTAATGAGCAGTTCTTC.